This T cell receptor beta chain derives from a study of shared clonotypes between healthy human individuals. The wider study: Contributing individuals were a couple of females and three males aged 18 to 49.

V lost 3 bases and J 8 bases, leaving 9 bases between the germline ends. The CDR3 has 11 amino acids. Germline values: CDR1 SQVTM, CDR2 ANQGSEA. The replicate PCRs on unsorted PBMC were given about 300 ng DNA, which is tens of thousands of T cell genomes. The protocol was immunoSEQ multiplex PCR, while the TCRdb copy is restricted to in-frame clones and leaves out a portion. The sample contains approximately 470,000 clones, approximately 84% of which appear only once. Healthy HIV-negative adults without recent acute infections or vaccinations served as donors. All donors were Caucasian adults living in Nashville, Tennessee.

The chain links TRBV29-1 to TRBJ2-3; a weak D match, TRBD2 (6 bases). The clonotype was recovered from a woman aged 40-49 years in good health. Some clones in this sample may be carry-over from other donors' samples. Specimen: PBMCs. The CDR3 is CSVESGGTQYF. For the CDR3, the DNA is TGCAGCGTTGAGTCCGGGGGTACGCAGTATTTT.